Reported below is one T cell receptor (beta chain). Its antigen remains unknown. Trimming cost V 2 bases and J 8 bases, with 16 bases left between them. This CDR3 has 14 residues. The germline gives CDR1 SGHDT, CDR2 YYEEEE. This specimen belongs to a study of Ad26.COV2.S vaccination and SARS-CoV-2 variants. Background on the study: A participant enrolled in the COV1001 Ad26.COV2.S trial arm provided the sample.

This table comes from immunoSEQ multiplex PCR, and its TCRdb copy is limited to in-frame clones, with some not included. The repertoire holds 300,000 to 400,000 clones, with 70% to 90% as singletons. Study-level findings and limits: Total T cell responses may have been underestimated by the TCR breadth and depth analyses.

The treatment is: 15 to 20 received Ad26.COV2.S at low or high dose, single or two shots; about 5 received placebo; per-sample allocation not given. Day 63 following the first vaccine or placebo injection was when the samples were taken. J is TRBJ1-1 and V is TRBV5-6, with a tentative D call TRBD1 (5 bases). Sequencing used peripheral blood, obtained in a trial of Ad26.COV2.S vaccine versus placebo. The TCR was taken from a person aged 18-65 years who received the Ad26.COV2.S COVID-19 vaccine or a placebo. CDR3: CASSFTFRGSEAFF. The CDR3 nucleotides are TGTGCCAGCAGCTTTACTTTTAGGGGAAGCGAAGCTTTCTTT.